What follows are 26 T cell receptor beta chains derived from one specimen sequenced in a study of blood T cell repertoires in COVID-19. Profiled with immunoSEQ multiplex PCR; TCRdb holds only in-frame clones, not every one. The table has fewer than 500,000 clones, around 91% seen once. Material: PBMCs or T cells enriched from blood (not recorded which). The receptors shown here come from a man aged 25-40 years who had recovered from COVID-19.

The CDR3 region has the DNA TGCGCCAGCAGCCGGCCAACCGGGAACCTCAATGAGCAGTTCTTC. This gives the protein CASSRPTGNLNEQFF. V is TRBV4-1 and J is TRBJ2-1, with a possible D match to TRBD2 (5 bases). Trimming pared 4 bases from V and 6 bases from J, leaving 16 bases between. Germline V gene sequence: CDR1 MGHRA, CDR2 YSYEKL. The CDR3 extends over 15 amino acids.

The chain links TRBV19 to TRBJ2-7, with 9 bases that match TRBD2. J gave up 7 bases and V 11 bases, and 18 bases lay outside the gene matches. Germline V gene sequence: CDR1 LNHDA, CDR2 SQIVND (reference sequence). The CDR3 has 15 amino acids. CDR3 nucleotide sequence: TGTGCCTCACGTCTCGGGGCTAGCGGGACCCGGGAGCAGTACTTC. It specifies CASRLGASGTREQYF.

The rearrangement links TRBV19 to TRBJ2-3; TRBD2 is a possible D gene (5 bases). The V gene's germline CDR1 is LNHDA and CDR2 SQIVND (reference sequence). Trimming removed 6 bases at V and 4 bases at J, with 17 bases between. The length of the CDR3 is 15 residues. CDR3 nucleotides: TGTGCCAGTAGCGACCAGGACTGGGATTCAGATACGCAGTATTTT. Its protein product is CASSDQDWDSDTQYF.

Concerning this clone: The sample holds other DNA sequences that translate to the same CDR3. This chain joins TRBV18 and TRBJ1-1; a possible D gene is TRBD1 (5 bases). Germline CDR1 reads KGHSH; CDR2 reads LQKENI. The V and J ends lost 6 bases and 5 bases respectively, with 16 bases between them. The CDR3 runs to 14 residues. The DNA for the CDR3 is TGTGCCAGCTCGCCGGGGGAGGGGCGGACTGAAGCTTTCTTT. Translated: CASSPGEGRTEAFF.

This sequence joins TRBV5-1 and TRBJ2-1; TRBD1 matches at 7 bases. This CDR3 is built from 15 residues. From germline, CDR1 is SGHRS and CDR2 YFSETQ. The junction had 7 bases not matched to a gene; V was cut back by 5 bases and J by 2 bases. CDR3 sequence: CASSWTGTAYNEQFF. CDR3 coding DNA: TGCGCCAGCAGTTGGACCGGGACAGCCTACAATGAGCAGTTCTTC.

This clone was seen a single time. The CDR3 coding sequence is TGTGCCAGCAGCTTAAGCCCGGACAGGGTCTCCGAGCAGTACTTC. It is translated as CASSLSPDRVSEQYF. V usage is TRBV7-2 and J usage is TRBJ2-7, with 8 nucleotides matching TRBD1. Trimming took 2 bases from V and 6 from J; bases not matched to a gene: 9. The CDR3 loop spans 15 amino acids. Germline-derived CDR1 and CDR2 are SGHTA and FQGNSA.

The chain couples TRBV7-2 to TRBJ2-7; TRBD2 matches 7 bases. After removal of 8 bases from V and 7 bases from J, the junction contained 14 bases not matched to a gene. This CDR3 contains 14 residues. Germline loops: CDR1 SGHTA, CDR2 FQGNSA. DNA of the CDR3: TGTGCCAGCCGTGGGGTTGCGGGAGCTGGGGAGCAGTACTTC. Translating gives CASRGVAGAGEQYF.

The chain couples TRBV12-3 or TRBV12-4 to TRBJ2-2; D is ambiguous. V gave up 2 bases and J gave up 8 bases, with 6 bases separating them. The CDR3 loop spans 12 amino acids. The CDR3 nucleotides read TGTGCCAGCAGTTTATCCGGGGGGGAGCTGTTTTTT. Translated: CASSLSGGELFF.

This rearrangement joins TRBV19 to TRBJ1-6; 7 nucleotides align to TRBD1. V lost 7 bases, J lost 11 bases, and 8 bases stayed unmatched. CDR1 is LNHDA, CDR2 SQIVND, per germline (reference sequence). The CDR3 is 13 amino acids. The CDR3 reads CASTRDSIAPLHF. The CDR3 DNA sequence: TGTGCCAGTACAAGGGACAGCATTGCACCCCTCCACTTT.

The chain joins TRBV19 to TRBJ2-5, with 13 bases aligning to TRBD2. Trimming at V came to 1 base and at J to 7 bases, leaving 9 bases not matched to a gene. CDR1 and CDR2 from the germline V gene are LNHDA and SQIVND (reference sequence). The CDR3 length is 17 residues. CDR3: CASSIAGLAGSRGTQYF. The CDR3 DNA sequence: TGTGCCAGTAGTATAGCGGGACTAGCGGGATCCCGAGGGACCCAGTACTTC.

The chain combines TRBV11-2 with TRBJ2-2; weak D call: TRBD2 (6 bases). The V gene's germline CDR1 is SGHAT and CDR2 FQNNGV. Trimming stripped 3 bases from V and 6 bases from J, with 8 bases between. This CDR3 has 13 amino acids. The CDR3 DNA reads TGTGCCAGCAGCTTGGCGGGGTCCGGGGAGCTGTTTTTT. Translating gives CASSLAGSGELFF.

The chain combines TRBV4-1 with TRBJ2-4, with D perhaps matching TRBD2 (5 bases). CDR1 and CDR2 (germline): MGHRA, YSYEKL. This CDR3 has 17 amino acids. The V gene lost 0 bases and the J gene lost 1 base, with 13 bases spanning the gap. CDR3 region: CASSQDPGVGAKNIQYF. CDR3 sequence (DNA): TGCGCCAGCAGCCAAGATCCCGGGGTCGGCGCCAAAAACATTCAGTACTTC.

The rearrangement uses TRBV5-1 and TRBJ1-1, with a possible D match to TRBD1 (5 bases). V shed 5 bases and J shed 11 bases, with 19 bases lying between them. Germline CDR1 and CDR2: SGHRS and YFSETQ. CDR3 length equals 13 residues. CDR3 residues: CASRLEIDREAFF. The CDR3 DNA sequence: TGCGCCAGCAGGCTGGAAATTGACAGAGAGGCTTTCTTT.

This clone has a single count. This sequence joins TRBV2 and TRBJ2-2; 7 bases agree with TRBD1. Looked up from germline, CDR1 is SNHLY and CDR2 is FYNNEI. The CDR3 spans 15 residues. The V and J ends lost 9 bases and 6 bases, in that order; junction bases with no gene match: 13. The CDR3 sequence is CASRKLGTEAGELFF. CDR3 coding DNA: TGTGCCAGTAGGAAGTTGGGGACAGAAGCCGGGGAGCTGTTTTTT.

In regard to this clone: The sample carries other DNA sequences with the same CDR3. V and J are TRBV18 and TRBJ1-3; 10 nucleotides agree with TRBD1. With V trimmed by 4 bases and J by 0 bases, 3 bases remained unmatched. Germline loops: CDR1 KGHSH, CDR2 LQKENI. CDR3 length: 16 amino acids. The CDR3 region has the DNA TGTGCCAGCTCACAGGGACAGGGGAACTCTGGAAACACCATATATTTT. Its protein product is CASSQGQGNSGNTIYF.

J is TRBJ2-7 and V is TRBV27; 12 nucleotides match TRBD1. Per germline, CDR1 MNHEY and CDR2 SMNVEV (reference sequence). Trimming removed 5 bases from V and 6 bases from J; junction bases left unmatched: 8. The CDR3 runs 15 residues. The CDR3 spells CASSPGTGGYLEQYF. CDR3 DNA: TGTGCCAGCAGTCCCGGGACAGGGGGCTACCTCGAGCAGTACTTC.

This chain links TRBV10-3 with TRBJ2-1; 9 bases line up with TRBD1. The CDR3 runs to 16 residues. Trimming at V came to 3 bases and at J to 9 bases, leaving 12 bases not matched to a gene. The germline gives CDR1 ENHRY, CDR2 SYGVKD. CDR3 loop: CAISDPRDRDRGEQFF. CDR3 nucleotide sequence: TGTGCCATCAGTGACCCCCGGGACAGGGACCGGGGTGAGCAGTTCTTC.

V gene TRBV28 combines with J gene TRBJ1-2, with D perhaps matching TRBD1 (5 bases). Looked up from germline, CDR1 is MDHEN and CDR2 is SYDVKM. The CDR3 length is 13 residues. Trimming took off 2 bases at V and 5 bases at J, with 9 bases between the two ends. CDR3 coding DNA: TGTGCCAGCAGTTTAGGGGGGATGTATGGCTACACCTTC. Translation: CASSLGGMYGYTF.

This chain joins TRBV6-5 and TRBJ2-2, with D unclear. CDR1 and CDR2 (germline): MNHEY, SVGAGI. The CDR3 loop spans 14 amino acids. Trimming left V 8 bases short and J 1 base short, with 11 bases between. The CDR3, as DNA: TGTGCCAGCCTTAAGCCGGGGAACACCGGGGAGCTGTTTTTT. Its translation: CASLKPGNTGELFF.

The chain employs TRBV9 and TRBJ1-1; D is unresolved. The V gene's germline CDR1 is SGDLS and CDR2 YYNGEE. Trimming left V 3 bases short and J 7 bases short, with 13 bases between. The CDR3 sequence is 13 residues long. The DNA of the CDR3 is TGTGCCAGCAGCGCAACAGCGGCCGGTGAAGCTTTCTTT. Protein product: CASSATAAGEAFF.

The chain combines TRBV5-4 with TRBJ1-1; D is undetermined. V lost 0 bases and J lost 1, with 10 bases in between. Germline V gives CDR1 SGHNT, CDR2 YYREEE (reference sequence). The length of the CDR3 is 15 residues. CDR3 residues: CASSLALTTNTEAFF. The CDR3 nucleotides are TGTGCCAGCAGCTTGGCCTTAACAACGAACACTGAAGCTTTCTTT.

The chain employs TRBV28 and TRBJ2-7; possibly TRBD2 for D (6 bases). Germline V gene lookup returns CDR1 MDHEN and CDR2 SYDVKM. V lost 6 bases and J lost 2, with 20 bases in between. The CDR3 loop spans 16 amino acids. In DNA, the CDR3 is TGTGCCAGCAGCACAACCGGGACTCCTGGGACCTACGAGCAGTACTTC. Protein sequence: CASSTTGTPGTYEQYF. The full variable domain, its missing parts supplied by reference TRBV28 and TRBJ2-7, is DVKVTQSSRYLVKRTGEKVFLECVQDMDHENMFWYRQDPGLGLRLIYFSYDVKMKEKGDIPEGYSVSREKKERFSLILESASTNQTSMYLCASSTTGTPGTYEQYFGPGTRLTVT.

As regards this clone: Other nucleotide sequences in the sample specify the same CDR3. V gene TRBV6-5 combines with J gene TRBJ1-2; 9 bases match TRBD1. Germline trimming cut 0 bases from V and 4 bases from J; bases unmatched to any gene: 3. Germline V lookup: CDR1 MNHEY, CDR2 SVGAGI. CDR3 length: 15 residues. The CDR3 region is CASSYSTGGSYGYTF. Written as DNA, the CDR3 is TGTGCCAGCAGTTACTCGACAGGGGGGAGCTATGGCTACACCTTC.

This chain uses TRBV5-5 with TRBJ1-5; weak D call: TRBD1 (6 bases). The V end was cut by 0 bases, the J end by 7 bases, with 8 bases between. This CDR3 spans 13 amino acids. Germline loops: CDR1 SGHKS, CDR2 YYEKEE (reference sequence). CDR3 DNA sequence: TGTGCCAGCAGCTTGGCAGGGGACCAGCCCCAGCATTTT. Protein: CASSLAGDQPQHF.

The CDR3 sequence is CASSVDFSPSYNEQFF. CDR3 in DNA: TGTGCCAGCAGCGTAGATTTTAGTCCATCCTACAATGAGCAGTTCTTC. V is TRBV9 and J is TRBJ2-1; no firm D call. The germline V gene encodes CDR1 SGDLS and CDR2 YYNGEE. Trimming cost V 0 bases and J 1 base, with 11 bases left between them. This CDR3 comprises 16 residues.

The CDR3 DNA follows: TGCGCCAGCAGCCCCCGACAGGGGAACACCGGGGAGCTGTTTTTT. It specifies CASSPRQGNTGELFF. The chain recombines TRBV5-1 with TRBJ2-2, with 7 bases matching TRBD1. J lost 1 base, V lost 4 bases, and 4 bases had no gene match. Germline V CDR1 and CDR2: SGHRS, YFSETQ. This CDR3 comprises 15 residues.